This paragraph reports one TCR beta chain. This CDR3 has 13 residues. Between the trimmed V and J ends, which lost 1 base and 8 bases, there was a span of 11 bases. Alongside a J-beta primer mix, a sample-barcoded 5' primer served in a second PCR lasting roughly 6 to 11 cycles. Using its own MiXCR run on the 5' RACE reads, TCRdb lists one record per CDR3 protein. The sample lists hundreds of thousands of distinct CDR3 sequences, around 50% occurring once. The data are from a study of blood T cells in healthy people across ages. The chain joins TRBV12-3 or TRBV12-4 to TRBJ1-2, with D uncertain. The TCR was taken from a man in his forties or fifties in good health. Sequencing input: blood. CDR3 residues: CASSLEGRGGYTF. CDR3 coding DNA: TGTGCCAGCAGTTTAGAGGGAAGAGGCGGCTACACCTTC.